A selection of T cell receptor beta chains follows, all from one sample in a study of shared clonotypes between healthy human individuals. The table came from immunoSEQ multiplex PCR; TCRdb's copy has only in-frame clones and leaves some out. The sample comprises roughly 500,000 clones, almost 97% of which are singletons, and less than 0.06% rests with the top ten. Sequencing used naive CD4+ T cells sorted from blood. The origin of the receptors is a young woman in good health. Both conserved end residues are part of each CDR3. The order of the fields is clone size, D gene, J gene, V gene, CDR3 protein, CDR3 DNA. D genes are given only for firm matches. For some rows the clone size is stated as once, few or many, or as a class when expanded; others skip it.

.	.	TRBJ2-1	TRBV4-1	CASSQLGQLRGEQFF	TGCGCCAGCAGCCAACTGGGTCAACTCCGGGGTGAGCAGTTCTTC
.	.	TRBJ1-4	TRBV9	CASSGTGTTNEKLFF	TGTGCCAGCAGCGGAACCGGGACAACTAATGAAAAACTGTTTTTT
.	.	TRBJ2-1	TRBV2	CASSGINEQFF	TGTGCCAGCAGCGGCATAAATGAGCAGTTCTTC
.	.	TRBJ1-4	TRBV7-2	CASSLGGTKLEKLFF	TGTGCCAGCAGCTTAGGAGGGACAAAGCTAGAAAAACTGTTTTTT
.	.	TRBJ2-7	TRBV19	CASSMTDVSYEQYF	TGTGCCAGTAGTATGACAGACGTCTCCTACGAGCAGTACTTC
.	TRBD1	TRBJ1-3	TRBV7-9	CASSQGTGGGNTIYF	TGTGCCAGCAGCCAAGGGACAGGGGGGGGAAACACCATATATTTT
.	.	TRBJ1-1	TRBV27	CASSTVEYSEAFF	TGTGCCAGCAGTACGGTGGAGTACTCTGAAGCTTTCTTT
.	.	TRBJ1-1	TRBV18	CASSPGQGLLGTEAFF	TGTGCCAGCTCACCCGGCCAGGGGTTGCTTGGCACTGAAGCTTTCTTT
.	TRBD1	TRBJ1-6	TRBV18	CASSPPGQDNSPLHF	TGTGCCAGCTCACCTCCGGGACAGGATAATTCACCCCTCCACTTT
.	TRBD1	TRBJ2-5	TRBV28	CASNDMTDREETQYF	TGTGCCAGCAACGATATGACCGACAGGGAAGAGACCCAGTACTTC
.	.	TRBJ2-7	TRBV20-1	CSASSYEQYF	TGCAGTGCTAGTTCCTACGAGCAGTACTTC
.	TRBD2	TRBJ2-1	TRBV5-4	CASSTGTSGKNEQFF	TGTGCCAGCAGCACCGGGACTAGCGGGAAAAATGAGCAGTTCTTC
once	.	TRBJ2-7	TRBV5-5	CASLLGRLAHEQYF	TGTGCCAGCCTTCTGGGCCGACTGGCCCACGAGCAGTACTTC
.	TRBD2	TRBJ2-7	TRBV7-2	CASSFNGLAGREQYF	TGTGCCAGCAGTTTTAATGGACTAGCGGGAAGGGAGCAGTACTTC
.	.	TRBJ2-2	TRBV29-1	CSVSYQGPTGELFF	TGCAGCGTTTCGTATCAGGGCCCCACCGGGGAGCTGTTTTTT
.	.	TRBJ1-5	TRBV6-5	CASQEGTSNQPQHF	TGTGCCAGCCAAGAGGGGACTAGCAATCAGCCCCAGCATTTT
.	.	TRBJ2-7	TRBV20-1	CSARGLGQYF	TGCAGTGCTAGGGGCCTGGGACAGTACTTC
.	.	TRBJ2-1	TRBV7-9	CASSLLRSEQFF	TGTGCCAGCAGCTTATTGAGGAGTGAGCAGTTCTTC
.	.	TRBJ2-7	TRBV28	CASSLAPHIYEQYF	TGTGCCAGCAGTTTAGCTCCACACATCTACGAGCAGTACTTC
.	TRBD1	TRBJ1-4	TRBV30	CAWRGVTGTTNEKLFF	TGTGCCTGGAGGGGGGTGACAGGGACAACTAATGAAAAACTGTTTTTT
.	.	TRBJ2-6	TRBV5-4	CASSSRVNSGANVLTF	TGTGCCAGCAGCTCCAGAGTGAACTCTGGGGCCAACGTCCTGACTTTC
.	.	TRBJ2-1	TRBV19	CASSRTYRNYNEQFF	TGTGCCAGTAGTCGGACGTACAGAAACTACAATGAGCAGTTCTTC
.	TRBD1	TRBJ2-7	TRBV6-6	CASSRGTGLPRDEQYF	TGTGCCAGCAGCCGAGGGACAGGCCTTCCGAGGGACGAGCAGTACTTC
.	.	TRBJ2-7	TRBV28	CASTGQNNYEQYF	TGTGCCAGCACTGGACAGAACAACTACGAGCAGTACTTC
.	TRBD2	TRBJ2-7	TRBV28	CASSLSTSIGYEQYF	TGTGCCAGCAGTTTATCGACTAGCATCGGCTACGAGCAGTACTTC
.	TRBD1	TRBJ1-2	TRBV27	CASSTTGGGYTF	TGTGCCAGCAGTACTACAGGGGGTGGCTACACCTTC
.	.	TRBJ1-3	TRBV10-2	CASRIGTSGNTIYF	TGCGCCAGTCGAATCGGTACCTCTGGAAACACCATATATTTT
.	.	TRBJ2-7	TRBV6-1	CASSESGSSYEQYF	TGTGCCAGCAGTGAAAGCGGCAGCTCCTACGAGCAGTACTTC
.	.	TRBJ2-7	TRBV28	CASSFEVGRVFEQYF	TGTGCCAGCAGTTTTGAGGTTGGGCGGGTCTTCGAGCAGTACTTC
once	TRBD1	TRBJ2-7	TRBV28	CASTTGGSYEQYF	TGTGCCAGTACGACAGGGGGCTCCTACGAGCAGTACTTC
.	.	TRBJ2-1	TRBV27	CASRQNNNNEQFF	TGTGCCAGCCGCCAAAACAACAACAATGAGCAGTTCTTC
.	TRBD2	TRBJ2-3	TRBV10-3	CAINKLAGGTDTQYF	TGTGCCATCAACAAACTAGCGGGAGGCACAGATACGCAGTATTTT
.	TRBD2	TRBJ2-1	TRBV19	CASSIGSGSGNEQFF	TGTGCCAGTAGTATAGGCAGCGGGAGTGGGAATGAGCAGTTCTTC
once	.	TRBJ1-3	TRBV7-2	CASSTSPTGSGNTIYF	TGTGCCAGCAGCACCTCGCCCACAGGGTCTGGAAACACCATATATTTT
once	.	TRBJ1-4	TRBV28	CASSLYSSATNEKLFF	TGTGCCAGCAGTTTATACTCGTCTGCAACTAATGAAAAACTGTTTTTT
once	.	TRBJ2-7	TRBV29-1	CSVGRGSYEQYF	TGCAGCGTTGGGAGGGGTTCCTACGAGCAGTACTTC
.	.	TRBJ2-1	TRBV29-1	CSVGQNNEQFF	TGCAGCGTTGGGCAGAACAATGAGCAGTTCTTC
.	.	TRBJ2-2	TRBV13	CASSVGVPRTGELFF	TGTGCCAGCAGCGTAGGGGTGCCGAGGACCGGGGAGCTGTTTTTT
.	.	TRBJ1-1	TRBV11-2	CASSLVHRMNTEAFF	TGTGCCAGCAGCTTAGTGCACAGAATGAACACTGAAGCTTTCTTT
.	.	TRBJ2-7	TRBV5-8	CASSLGSGTYEQYF	TGTGCCAGCAGCTTAGGGTCCGGAACCTACGAGCAGTACTTC
few	.	TRBJ1-1	TRBV7-2	CASSLASREAFF	TGTGCCAGCAGCTTAGCGTCCCGTGAAGCTTTCTTT
.	.	TRBJ2-7	TRBV13	CASSLMRTAIYEQYF	TGTGCCAGCAGCTTGATGCGGACAGCAATCTACGAGCAGTACTTC
.	.	TRBJ2-6	TRBV6-6	CASSYRGSGANVLTF	TGTGCCAGCAGTTACCGGGGGTCTGGGGCCAACGTCCTGACTTTC
.	.	TRBJ1-4	TRBV28	CASSLSFVRGKLFF	TGTGCCAGCAGTTTATCTTTCGTGCGTGGAAAACTGTTTTTT
.	TRBD1	TRBJ1-1	TRBV19	CASTPSRDRDVDTEAFF	TGTGCCAGTACTCCGTCCCGGGACAGGGATGTGGACACTGAAGCTTTCTTT
.	.	TRBJ2-3	TRBV2	CASERVRTDTQYF	TGTGCCAGCGAGCGGGTACGCACAGATACGCAGTATTTT
.	.	TRBJ1-5	TRBV6-5	CASRERGNQPQHF	TGTGCCAGCAGGGAGAGGGGCAATCAGCCCCAGCATTTT
once	.	TRBJ2-7	TRBV6-6	CASRRTESKHEQYF	TGTGCCAGCAGGAGGACAGAAAGTAAACACGAGCAGTACTTC
.	.	TRBJ2-1	TRBV5-1	CASSTSWGPNNNEQFF	TGCGCCAGCAGCACTTCCTGGGGACCAAACAACAATGAGCAGTTCTTC
.	.	TRBJ2-6	TRBV18	CASSPPPVLYGANALTF	TGTGCCAGCTCACCACCGCCAGTCCTCTACGGGGCCAACGCCCTGACTTTC
once	.	TRBJ1-1	TRBV5-1	CASSLSISQTEAFF	TGCGCCAGCAGCCTCAGTATTTCCCAGACTGAAGCTTTCTTT
.	.	TRBJ2-1	TRBV5-4	CASSFGQYNEQFF	TGTGCCAGCAGCTTCGGTCAGTACAATGAGCAGTTCTTC
.	.	TRBJ1-5	TRBV5-6	CASSLRAQPQHF	TGTGCCAGCAGCTTGAGGGCTCAGCCCCAGCATTTT